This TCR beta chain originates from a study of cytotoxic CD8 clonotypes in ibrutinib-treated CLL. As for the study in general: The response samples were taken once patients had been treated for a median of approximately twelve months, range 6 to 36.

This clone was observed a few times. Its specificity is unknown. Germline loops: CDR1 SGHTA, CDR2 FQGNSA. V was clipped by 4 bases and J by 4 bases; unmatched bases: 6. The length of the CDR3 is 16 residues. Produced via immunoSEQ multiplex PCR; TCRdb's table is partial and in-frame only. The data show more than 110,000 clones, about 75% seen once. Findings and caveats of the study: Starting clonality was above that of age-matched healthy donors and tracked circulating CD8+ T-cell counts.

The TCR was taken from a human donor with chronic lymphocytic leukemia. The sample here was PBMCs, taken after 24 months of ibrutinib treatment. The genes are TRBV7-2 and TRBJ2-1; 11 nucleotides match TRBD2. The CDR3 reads CASSSVAGGIYNEQFF. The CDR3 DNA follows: TGTGCCAGCAGCTCAGTAGCGGGGGGGATTTACAATGAGCAGTTCTTC.